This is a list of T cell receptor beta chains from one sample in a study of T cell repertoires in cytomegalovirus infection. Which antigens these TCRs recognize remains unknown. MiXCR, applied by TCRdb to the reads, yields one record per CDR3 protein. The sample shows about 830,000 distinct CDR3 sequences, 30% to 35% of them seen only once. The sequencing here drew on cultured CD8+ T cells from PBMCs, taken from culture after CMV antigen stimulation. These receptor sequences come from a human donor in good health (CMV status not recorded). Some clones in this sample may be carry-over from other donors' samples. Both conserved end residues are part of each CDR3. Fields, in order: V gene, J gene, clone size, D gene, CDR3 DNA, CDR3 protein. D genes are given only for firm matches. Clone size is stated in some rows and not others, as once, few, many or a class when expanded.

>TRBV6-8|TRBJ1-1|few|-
TGTGCCAGCAGTTACGGGCCAGCGATCACTTTCTTT
CASSYGPAITFF
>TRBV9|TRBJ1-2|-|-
TGTGTCAGCAGCGTAGAAGGGGCACTTAACTATGGCTACACCTTC
CVSSVEGALNYGYTF
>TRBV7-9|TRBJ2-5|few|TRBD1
TGTGCCAGCACCATTGCGGGACAGGGGAGAGAGACCCAGTACTTC
CASTIAGQGRETQYF
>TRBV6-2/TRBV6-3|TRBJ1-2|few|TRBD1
TGTGCCAGCAGTGCACGGACAGGGACAGGTCGCTCTGGCTACACCTTC
CASSARTGTGRSGYTF
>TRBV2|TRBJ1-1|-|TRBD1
TGTGCCAGCAGCTGGACAGGGGCCGTTGGACGCCGGGAAAACACTGAAGCTTTCTTT
CASSWTGAVGRRENTEAFF
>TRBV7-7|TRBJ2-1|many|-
TGTGCTAGCAGCCGATACGTTCTCAATTTTGGGGGATACAATGAGCAGTTCTTC
CASSRYVLNFGGYNEQFF
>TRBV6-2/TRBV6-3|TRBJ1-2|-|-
TGTGCCAGCAGCGGGACACACTATGGCTACACCTTC
CASSGTHYGYTF
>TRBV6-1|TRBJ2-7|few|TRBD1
TGTGCCAGCAGCATAGGGGGCCCAGGCTCCGAGCAGTACTTC
CASSIGGPGSEQYF
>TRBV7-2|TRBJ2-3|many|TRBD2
TGTGCCAGCAGCATTACTAGCGGGGGGGCCGGGTGGCCAGATACGCAGTATTTT
CASSITSGGAGWPDTQYF
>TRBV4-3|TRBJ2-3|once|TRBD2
TGCGCCAGCAGCCAAGATGGAAGTAGCGGGGGCGCTTTCACAGATACGCAGTATTTT
CASSQDGSSGGAFTDTQYF
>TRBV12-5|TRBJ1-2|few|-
TGTGCTAGTGGTTTGAGCCCCGGGACAACCTTC
CASGLSPGTTF
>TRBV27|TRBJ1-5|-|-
TGTGCCAGCAGACCTTACATGGCGGGCAATCAGCCCCAGCATTTT
CASRPYMAGNQPQHF